This T cell receptor (beta chain) is drawn from a study of blood T cell repertoires in COVID-19. Across the whole study: Specimens from acute and convalescent COVID-19 originated in the United States, Italy and Spain. PBMCs, B-cell-depleted T cells, or T cells provided the cDNA or gDNA that made up the material.

Original handling: Amplification of reference gene primers provided the estimated nucleated cell counts. Some clones are missing from TCRdb's copy, which holds only in-frame ones; the method was immunoSEQ multiplex PCR. Clone size and V and J calls were adopted from that table, with D and trimming inferred from the DNA. The sample has hundreds of thousands of clones, 85% seen once. This CDR3 region has 15 residues. CDR1 and CDR2 (germline): SGHAT, FQDESV (reference sequence). Trimming removed 5 bases at V and 4 bases at J, with 17 bases between. The sequencing sample was made of peripheral blood. The rearrangement links TRBV11-1 to TRBJ2-5; D is possibly TRBD2 (7 bases). This receptor was identified in a woman between 18 and 29 years old with acute or convalescent COVID-19. The CDR3 loop reads CASSPSGGVGETQYF. In DNA, the CDR3 is TGTGCCAGCAGCCCTTCGGGGGGCGTGGGAGAGACCCAGTACTTC.